These 8 T cell receptor beta chains were all obtained from the same sample, sequenced in a study of PD-L1 blockade in urothelial cancer. TCRdb's table, derived via immunoSEQ multiplex PCR, lists solely in-frame clones and lacks some. This table has 60,000 or so clones, 65% to 90% appearing once. Described time point: pretreatment peripheral blood. The specimen comprised PBMCs, sampled around atezolizumab (anti-PD-L1) treatment. Receptor source: a man between 65 and 85 years old with urothelial cancer.

The table lists this clone with a count of one. The rearrangement links TRBV2 to TRBJ1-4, with D perhaps matching TRBD1 (5 bases). The CDR3 contains 15 residues. Germline lookup yields CDR1 SNHLY and CDR2 FYNNEI. V was clipped by 4 bases and J by 3 bases, with 12 bases between them. CDR3 sequence: CASSGARVPNEKLFF. For the CDR3, the DNA is TGTGCCAGCAGTGGGGCCAGGGTTCCTAATGAAAAACTGTTTTTT. Full variable domain (rest looked up from reference TRBV2 and TRBJ1-4): EPEVTQTPSHQVTQMGQEVILRCVPISNHLYFYWYRQILGQKVEFLVSFYNNEISEKSEIFDDQFSVERPDGSNFTLKIRSTKLEDSAMYFCASSGARVPNEKLFFGSGTQLSVL.

The rearrangement uses TRBV6-1 and TRBJ1-3, with D tentatively TRBD1 (6 bases). Germline-derived CDR1 and CDR2 are MNHNS and SASEGT. V was shortened by 2 bases and J by 4 bases, with 18 bases between the two germline ends. The CDR3 sequence is 17 residues long. The CDR3: CASSEWTIRQAGNTIYF. The CDR3 DNA sequence: TGTGCCAGCAGTGAATGGACAATAAGACAGGCAGGAAACACCATATATTTT.

By sample share, this clone is medium-sized (0.01 to 0.1%). The CDR3 sequence: CASSLTGSEQYF. The CDR3 DNA is TGCGCCAGCAGCTTAACAGGGAGCGAGCAGTACTTC. The rearrangement links TRBV5-1 to TRBJ2-7; perhaps TRBD1 as D (6 bases). Germline V gives CDR1 SGHRS, CDR2 YFSETQ. V lost 2 bases and J 6 bases, leaving 9 bases between the germline ends. The CDR3 covers 12 residues. Variable domain in full (rest from reference TRBV5-1 and TRBJ2-7): KAGVTQTPRYLIKTRGQQVTLSCSPISGHRSVSWYQQTPGQGLQFLFEYFSETQRNKGNFPGRFSGRQFSNSRSEMNVSTLELGDSALYLCASSLTGSEQYFGPGTRLTVT.

This clone was seen a single time. The chain has TRBV18 and TRBJ2-3; 13 positions match TRBD2. CDR1 and CDR2 from the germline V gene are KGHSH and LQKENI. V was clipped by 3 bases and J by 2 bases; unmatched bases: 2. The CDR3 is 16 amino acids. The CDR3, as DNA: TGTGCCAGCTCACCGGGACTAGCGGGGATCACAGATACGCAGTATTTT. Translated, it gives CASSPGLAGITDTQYF. Full variable domain (missing parts from reference TRBV18 and TRBJ2-3): NAGVMQNPRHLVRRRGQEARLRCSPMKGHSHVYWYRQLPEEGLKFMVYLQKENIIDESGMPKERFSAEFPKEGPSILRIQQVVRGDSAAYFCASSPGLAGITDTQYFGPGTRLTVL.

The V and J genes are TRBV6-6 and TRBJ2-1; D gene unclear. The CDR3 sequence is 13 residues long. Deletions cut 6 bases from V and 0 bases from J, with 6 bases between. The germline V gene encodes CDR1 MNHNY and CDR2 SVGAGI (reference sequence). CDR3 in DNA: TGTGCCAGCAGCCCGAGCTCCTACAATGAGCAGTTCTTC. Translating it yields CASSPSSYNEQFF.

This CDR3 reads CASSPSGLAGREEQFF. DNA of the CDR3: TGTGCCAGCTCACCATCCGGACTAGCGGGGAGGGAAGAGCAGTTCTTC. The chain links TRBV18 to TRBJ2-1; 12 bases map to TRBD2. This CDR3 is 16 amino acids long. CDR1 is KGHSH, CDR2 LQKENI, per germline. V dropped 2 bases and J dropped 10; count of bases not matched to a gene: 9.

The CDR3 protein is CSVILPTYEQYF. The DNA for the CDR3 is TGCAGCGTTATACTTCCGACCTACGAGCAGTACTTC. This chain links TRBV29-1 with TRBJ2-7, with no clear D. The CDR3 has 12 residues. Per germline, CDR1 SQVTM and CDR2 ANQGSEA. The germline V and J ends were trimmed by 5 bases and 2 bases, with 10 bases remaining between them.

The chain is built from TRBV5-6 and TRBJ2-5; unclear D gene. CDR3 length: 14 residues. Per germline, CDR1 SGHDT and CDR2 YYEEEE. V was cut by 1 base and J by 2 bases, with 9 bases left in between. The CDR3 region is CASSLLGTQETQYF. In DNA form, the CDR3 reads TGTGCCAGCAGCTTGTTGGGCACACAAGAGACCCAGTACTTC.